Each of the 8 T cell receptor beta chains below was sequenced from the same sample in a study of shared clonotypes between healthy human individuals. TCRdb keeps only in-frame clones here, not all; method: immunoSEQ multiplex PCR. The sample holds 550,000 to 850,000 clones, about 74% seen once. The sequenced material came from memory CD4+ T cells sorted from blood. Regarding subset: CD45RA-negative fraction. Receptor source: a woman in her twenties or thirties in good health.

CDR3 sequence reads: CASSIRGLAGMSSYNEQFF. The CDR3 nucleotides read TGTGCCAGTAGTATCCGGGGACTAGCGGGTATGAGCTCCTACAATGAGCAGTTCTTC. This chain joins TRBV19 and TRBJ2-1, with 12 nucleotides matching TRBD2. Germline V gene sequence: CDR1 LNHDA, CDR2 SQIVND (reference sequence). This CDR3 is built from 19 residues. Trimming took 3 bases from V and 0 from J; bases not matched to a gene: 9.

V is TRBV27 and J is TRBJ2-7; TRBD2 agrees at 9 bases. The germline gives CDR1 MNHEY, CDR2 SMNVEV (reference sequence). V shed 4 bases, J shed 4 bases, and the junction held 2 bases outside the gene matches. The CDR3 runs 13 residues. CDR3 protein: CASSSLAGYEQYF. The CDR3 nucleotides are TGTGCCAGCAGTTCCCTAGCGGGATACGAGCAGTACTTC.

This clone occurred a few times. As DNA, the CDR3 is TGTGCCAGCAGTGGAGAGGGCGACACCATATATTTT. This gives the protein CASSGEGDTIYF. The chain employs TRBV6-1 and TRBJ1-3; D remains unclear. Trimming stripped 4 bases from V and 8 bases from J, with 9 bases between. Looked up from germline, CDR1 is MNHNS and CDR2 is SASEGT. This CDR3 has 12 amino acids.

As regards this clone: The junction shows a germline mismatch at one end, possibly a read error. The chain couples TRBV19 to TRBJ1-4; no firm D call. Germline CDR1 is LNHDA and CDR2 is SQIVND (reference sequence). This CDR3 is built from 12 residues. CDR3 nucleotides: TGTGCCAGTAGTCCCATCGGGAATCGTCTGCTTTTT. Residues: CASSPIGNRLLF. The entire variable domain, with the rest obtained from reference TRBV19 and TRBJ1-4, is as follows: DGGITQSPKYLFRKEGQNVTLSCEQNLNHDAMYWYRQDPGQGLRLIYYSQIVNDFQKGDIAEGYSVSREKKESFPLTVTSAQKNPTAFYLCASSPIGNRLLFGSGTQLSVL.

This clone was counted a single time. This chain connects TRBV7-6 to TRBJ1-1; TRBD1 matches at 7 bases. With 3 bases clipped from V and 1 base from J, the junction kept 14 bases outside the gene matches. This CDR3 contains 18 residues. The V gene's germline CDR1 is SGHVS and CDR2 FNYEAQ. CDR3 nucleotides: TGTGCCAGCAGCTTCAGATTACAGGGGAGTAAGTCGAACACTGAAGCTTTCTTT. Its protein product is CASSFRLQGSKSNTEAFF.

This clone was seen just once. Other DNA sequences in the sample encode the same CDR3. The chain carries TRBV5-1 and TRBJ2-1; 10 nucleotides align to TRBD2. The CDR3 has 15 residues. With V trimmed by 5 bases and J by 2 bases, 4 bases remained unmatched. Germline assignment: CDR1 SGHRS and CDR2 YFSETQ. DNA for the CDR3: TGCGCCAGCAGTCGGACTAGCGGAGCCTACAATGAGCAGTTCTTC. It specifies CASSRTSGAYNEQFF.

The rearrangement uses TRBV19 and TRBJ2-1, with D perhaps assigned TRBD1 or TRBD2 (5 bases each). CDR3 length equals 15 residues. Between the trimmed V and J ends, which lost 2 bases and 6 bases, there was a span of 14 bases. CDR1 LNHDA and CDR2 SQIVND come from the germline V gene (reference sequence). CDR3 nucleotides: TGTGCCAGTAGTATATATGGGACCACAAGCAATGAGCAGTTCTTC. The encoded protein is CASSIYGTTSNEQFF.

As DNA, the CDR3 is TGTGCCAGCAGCGGGGGTAGCAAGACAGATACGCAGTATTTT. Its protein is CASSGGSKTDTQYF. The rearrangement joins TRBV5-6 to TRBJ2-3; D possibly uses TRBD1 or TRBD2 (5 bases each). Trimming removed 4 bases at V and 3 bases at J, with 12 bases between. Germline V gene data show CDR1 as SGHDT and CDR2 as YYEEEE. The CDR3 has 14 residues.